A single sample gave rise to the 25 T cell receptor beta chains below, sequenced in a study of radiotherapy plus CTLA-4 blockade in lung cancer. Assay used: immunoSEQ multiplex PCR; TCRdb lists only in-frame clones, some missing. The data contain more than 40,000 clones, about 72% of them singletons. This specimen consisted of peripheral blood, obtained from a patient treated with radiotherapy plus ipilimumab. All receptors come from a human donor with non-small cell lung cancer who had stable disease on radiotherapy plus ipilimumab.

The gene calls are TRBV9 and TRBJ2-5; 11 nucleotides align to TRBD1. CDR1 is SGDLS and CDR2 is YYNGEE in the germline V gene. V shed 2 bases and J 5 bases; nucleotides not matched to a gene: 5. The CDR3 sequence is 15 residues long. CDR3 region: CASSVGTGGLETQYF. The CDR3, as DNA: TGTGCCAGCAGCGTTGGGACAGGGGGACTGGAGACCCAGTACTTC.

The CDR3 coding sequence is TGTGCCAGCACCTCCCGCACTGAAGCTTTCTTT. Residues: CASTSRTEAFF. The genes are TRBV28 and TRBJ1-1; D is unclear. CDR3 length: 11 residues. Germline V lookup: CDR1 MDHEN, CDR2 SYDVKM. V shed 7 bases and J shed 4 bases, with 7 bases lying between them.

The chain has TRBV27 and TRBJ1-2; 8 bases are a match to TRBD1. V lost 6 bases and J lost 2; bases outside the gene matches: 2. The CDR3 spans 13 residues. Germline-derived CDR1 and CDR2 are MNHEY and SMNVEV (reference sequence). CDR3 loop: CASRRQGNYGYTF. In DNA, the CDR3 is TGTGCCAGCAGGAGACAGGGGAACTATGGCTACACCTTC.

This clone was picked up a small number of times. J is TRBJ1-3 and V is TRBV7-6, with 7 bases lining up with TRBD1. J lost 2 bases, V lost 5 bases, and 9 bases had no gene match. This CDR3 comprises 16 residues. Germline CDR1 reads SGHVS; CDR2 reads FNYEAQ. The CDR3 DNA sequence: TGTGCCAGCAGCCCGAGACAGGGAAACGCTGGAAACACCATATATTTT. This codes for CASSPRQGNAGNTIYF.

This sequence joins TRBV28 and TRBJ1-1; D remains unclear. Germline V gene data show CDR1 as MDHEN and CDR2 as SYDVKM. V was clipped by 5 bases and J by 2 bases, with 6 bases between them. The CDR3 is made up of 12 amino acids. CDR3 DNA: TGTGCCAGCAGTCAACTCAACACTGAAGCTTTCTTT. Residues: CASSQLNTEAFF.

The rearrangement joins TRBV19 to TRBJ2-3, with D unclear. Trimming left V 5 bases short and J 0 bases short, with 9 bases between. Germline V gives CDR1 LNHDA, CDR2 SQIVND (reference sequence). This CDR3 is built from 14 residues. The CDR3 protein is CASSPTASTDTQYF. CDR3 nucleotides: TGTGCCAGTAGTCCGACTGCTAGCACAGATACGCAGTATTTT.

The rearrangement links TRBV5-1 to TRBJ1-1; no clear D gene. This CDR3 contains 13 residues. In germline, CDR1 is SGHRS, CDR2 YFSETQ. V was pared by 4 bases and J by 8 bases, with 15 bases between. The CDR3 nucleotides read TGCGCCAGCAGCCTCGGCTCTCTGGGGGAAGCTTTCTTT. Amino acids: CASSLGSLGEAFF.

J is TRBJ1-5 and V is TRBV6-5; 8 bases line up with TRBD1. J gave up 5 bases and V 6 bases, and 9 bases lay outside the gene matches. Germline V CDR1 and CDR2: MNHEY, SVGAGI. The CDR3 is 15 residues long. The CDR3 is CASSATTGVDQPQHF. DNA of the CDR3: TGTGCCAGCAGCGCTACGACAGGGGTGGATCAGCCCCAGCATTTT.

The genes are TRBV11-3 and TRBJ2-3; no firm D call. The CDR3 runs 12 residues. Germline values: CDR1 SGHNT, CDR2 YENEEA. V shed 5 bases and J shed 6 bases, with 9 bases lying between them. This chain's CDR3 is CASSLNQDTQYF. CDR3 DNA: TGTGCCAGCAGCCTCAATCAGGATACGCAGTATTTT.

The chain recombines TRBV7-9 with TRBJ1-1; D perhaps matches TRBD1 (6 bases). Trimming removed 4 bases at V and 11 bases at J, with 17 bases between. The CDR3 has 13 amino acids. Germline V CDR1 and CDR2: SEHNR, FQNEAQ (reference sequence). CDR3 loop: CASSSWAGGGAFF. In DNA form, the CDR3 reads TGTGCCAGCAGCTCCTGGGCTGGGGGCGGGGCTTTCTTT. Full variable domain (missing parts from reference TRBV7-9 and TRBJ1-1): DTGVSQNPRHKITKRGQNVTFRCDPISEHNRLYWYRQTLGQGPEFLTYFQNEAQLEKSRLLSDRFSAERPKGSFSTLEIQRTEQGDSAMYLCASSSWAGGGAFFGQGTRLTVV.

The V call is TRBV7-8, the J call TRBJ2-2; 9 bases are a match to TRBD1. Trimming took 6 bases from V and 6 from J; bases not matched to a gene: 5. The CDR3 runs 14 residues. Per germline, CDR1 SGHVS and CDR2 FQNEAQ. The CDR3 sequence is CASRGGTGSGELFF. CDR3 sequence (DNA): TGTGCCAGCAGAGGGGGGACAGGGTCCGGGGAGCTGTTTTTT.

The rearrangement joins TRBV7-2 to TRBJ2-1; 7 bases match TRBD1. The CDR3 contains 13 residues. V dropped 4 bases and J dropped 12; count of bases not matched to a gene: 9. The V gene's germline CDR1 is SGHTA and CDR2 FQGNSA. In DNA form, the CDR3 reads TGTGCCAGCAGCTCGTCCGACAGGGCGGGGCAGTTCTTC. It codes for CASSSSDRAGQFF.

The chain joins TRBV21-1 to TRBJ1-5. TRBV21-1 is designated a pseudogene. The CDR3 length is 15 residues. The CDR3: CASSNLSQNNQPQHF. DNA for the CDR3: TGTGCCAGCAGCAATCTCAGCCAGAACAATCAGCCCCAGCATTTT.

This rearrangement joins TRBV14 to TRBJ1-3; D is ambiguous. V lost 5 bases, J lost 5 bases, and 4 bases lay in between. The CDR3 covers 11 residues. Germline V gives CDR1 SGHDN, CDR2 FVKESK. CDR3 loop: CASSGRNTIYF. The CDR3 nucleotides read TGTGCCAGCAGCGGGAGAAACACCATATATTTT. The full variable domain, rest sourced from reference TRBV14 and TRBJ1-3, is EAGVTQFPSHSVIEKGQTVTLRCDPISGHDNLYWYRRVMGKEIKFLLHFVKESKQDESGMPNNRFLAERTGGTYSTLKVQPAELEDSGVYFCASSGRNTIYFGEGSWLTVV.

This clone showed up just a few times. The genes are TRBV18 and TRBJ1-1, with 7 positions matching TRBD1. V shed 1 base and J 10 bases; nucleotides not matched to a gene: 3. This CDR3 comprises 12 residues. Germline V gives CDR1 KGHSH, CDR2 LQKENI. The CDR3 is CASSPQEGAAFF. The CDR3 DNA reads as TGTGCCAGCTCACCACAAGAGGGGGCAGCTTTCTTT.

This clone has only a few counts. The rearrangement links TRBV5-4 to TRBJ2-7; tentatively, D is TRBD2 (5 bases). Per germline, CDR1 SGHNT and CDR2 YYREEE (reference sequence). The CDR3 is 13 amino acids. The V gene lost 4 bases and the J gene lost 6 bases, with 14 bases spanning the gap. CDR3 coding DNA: TGTGCCAGCAGCGGGCGAATTGAGGGCGAGCAGTACGTC. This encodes CASSGRIEGEQYV.

CDR3 region: CASSERQGITEAFF. The CDR3 DNA follows: TGTGCCAGCAGTGAAAGACAGGGGATCACTGAAGCTTTCTTT. V is TRBV6-5 and J is TRBJ1-1, with 8 nucleotides matching TRBD1. V was pared by 5 bases and J by 4 bases, with 6 bases of the junction left unmatched. The CDR3 has 14 residues. CDR1 MNHEY and CDR2 SVGAGI come from the germline V gene.

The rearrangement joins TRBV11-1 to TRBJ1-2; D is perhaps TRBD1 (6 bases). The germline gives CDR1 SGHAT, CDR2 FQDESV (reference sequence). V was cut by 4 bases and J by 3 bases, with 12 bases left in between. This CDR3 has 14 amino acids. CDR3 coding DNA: TGTGCCAGCAGCTACAGGGAATCCGACTATGGCTACACCTTC. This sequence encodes CASSYRESDYGYTF.

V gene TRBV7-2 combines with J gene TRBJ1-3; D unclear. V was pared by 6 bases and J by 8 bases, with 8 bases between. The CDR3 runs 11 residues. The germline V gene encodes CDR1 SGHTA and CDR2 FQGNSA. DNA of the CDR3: TGTGCCAGCAGACGCACGGACACCATATATTTT. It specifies CASRRTDTIYF.

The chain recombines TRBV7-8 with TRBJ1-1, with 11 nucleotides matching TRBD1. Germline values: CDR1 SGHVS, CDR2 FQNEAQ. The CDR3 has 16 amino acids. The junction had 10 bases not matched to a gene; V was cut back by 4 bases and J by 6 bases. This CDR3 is CASSSLRDRGVSEAFF. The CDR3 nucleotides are TGTGCCAGCAGCTCGCTAAGGGACAGGGGGGTTTCTGAAGCTTTCTTT.

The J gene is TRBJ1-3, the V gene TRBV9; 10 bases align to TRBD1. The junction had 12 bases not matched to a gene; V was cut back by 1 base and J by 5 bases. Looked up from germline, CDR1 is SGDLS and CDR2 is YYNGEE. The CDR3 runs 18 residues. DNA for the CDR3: TGTGCCAGCAGCGTATCACCGGGACAGGGGAGCCGTAGAAACACCATATATTTT. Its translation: CASSVSPGQGSRRNTIYF. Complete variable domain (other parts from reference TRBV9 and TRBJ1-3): DSGVTQTPKHLITATGQRVTLRCSPRSGDLSVYWYQQSLDQGLQFLIQYYNGEERAKGNILERFSAQQFPDLHSELNLSSLELGDSALYFCASSVSPGQGSRRNTIYFGEGSWLTVV.

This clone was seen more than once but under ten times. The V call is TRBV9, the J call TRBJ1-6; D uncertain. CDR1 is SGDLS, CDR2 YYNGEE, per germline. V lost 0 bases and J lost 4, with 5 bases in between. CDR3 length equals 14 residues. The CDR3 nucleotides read TGTGCCAGCAGCGTAGACGGATATAATTCACCCCTCCACTTT. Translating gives CASSVDGYNSPLHF.

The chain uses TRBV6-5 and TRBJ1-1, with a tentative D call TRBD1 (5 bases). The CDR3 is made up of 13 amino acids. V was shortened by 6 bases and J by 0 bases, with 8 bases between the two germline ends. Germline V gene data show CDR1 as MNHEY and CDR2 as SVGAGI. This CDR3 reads CASRPRVNTEAFF. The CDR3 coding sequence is TGTGCCAGCAGGCCCAGGGTGAACACTGAAGCTTTCTTT.

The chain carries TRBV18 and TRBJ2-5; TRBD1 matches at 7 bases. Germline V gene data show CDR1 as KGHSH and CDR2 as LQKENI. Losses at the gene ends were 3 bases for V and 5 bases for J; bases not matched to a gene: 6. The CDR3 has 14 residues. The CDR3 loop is CASSPPDRWETQYF. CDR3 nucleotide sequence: TGTGCCAGCTCACCCCCGGACAGGTGGGAGACCCAGTACTTC.

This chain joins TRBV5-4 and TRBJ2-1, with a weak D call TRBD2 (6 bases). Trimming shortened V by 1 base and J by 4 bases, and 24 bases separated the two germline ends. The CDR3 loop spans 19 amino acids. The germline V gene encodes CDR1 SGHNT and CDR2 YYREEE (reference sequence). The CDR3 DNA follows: TGTGCCAGCAGCTTGTCAGAACCAGCTGCGGGGACCCTTTACAATGAGCAGTTCTTC. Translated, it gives CASSLSEPAAGTLYNEQFF.